A single sample is the source of the 4 T cell receptor beta chains below, sequenced in a study of Ad26.COV2.S vaccination and SARS-CoV-2 variants. Documented treatment: around 19 received Ad26.COV2.S at low or high dose, single or two shots; about 5 received placebo; per-sample allocation not given. Sampling happened 63 days after the first vaccine or placebo injection. Profiling relied on immunoSEQ multiplex PCR, and the TCRdb table lists in-frame clones only, not all of them. This sample has 400,000 to 450,000 clones; 80% to 95% occur once, and the top ten carry 9% to 15%. The specimen comprised peripheral blood, sampled in a trial of Ad26.COV2.S vaccine versus placebo. Receptor source: a person between 18 and 65 years old who received the Ad26.COV2.S COVID-19 vaccine or a placebo.

This clone was recorded once. The DNA of the CDR3 is TGTGCCAGCAGTCCGGCGGACAGGGTGGTCGCAAAACTGTTTTTT. Encoded protein: CASSPADRVVAKLFF. This chain links TRBV6-5 with TRBJ1-4; TRBD1 matches at 8 bases. V shed 5 bases and J 10 bases; nucleotides not matched to a gene: 12. This CDR3 has 15 residues. Germline V gives CDR1 MNHEY, CDR2 SVGAGI.

As for this clone: The junction departs from the called germline gene at one end, perhaps through a read error. The V and J genes are TRBV7-9 and TRBJ1-4; 7 bases fit TRBD1. This CDR3 spans 18 amino acids. Per germline, CDR1 SEHNR and CDR2 FQNEAQ (reference sequence). The CDR3 region is CASSQNHPYRGSNEKLFF. The CDR3 DNA reads as TGTGCCAGCAGCCAGAACCACCCGTACAGGGGTTCTAACGAAAAACTGTTTTTT.

This clone was counted a few times. The CDR3: CASSGGLAGVVNEQFF. CDR3 nucleotides: TGCGCCAGCAGCGGAGGACTAGCGGGAGTAGTTAATGAGCAGTTCTTC. J is TRBJ2-1 and V is TRBV5-1; 13 bases are shared with TRBD2. From germline, CDR1 is SGHRS and CDR2 YFSETQ. With 4 bases clipped from V and 7 bases from J, the junction kept 8 bases outside the gene matches. CDR3 length: 16 residues. Drawing the rest from reference TRBV5-1 and TRBJ2-1, the complete variable domain is KAGVTQTPRYLIKTRGQQVTLSCSPISGHRSVSWYQQTPGQGLQFLFEYFSETQRNKGNFPGRFSGRQFSNSRSEMNVSTLELGDSALYLCASSGGLAGVVNEQFFGPGTRLTVL.

The chain uses TRBV6-2 or TRBV6-3 and TRBJ2-6, with a weak D call TRBD1 (5 bases). Germline CDR1 reads MNHEY; CDR2 reads SVGEGT. The germline V and J ends were trimmed by 5 bases and 1 base, with 9 bases remaining between them. CDR3 size: 15 residues. CDR3 DNA sequence: TGTGCCAGCAGTACTCGACAGTCTGGGGCCAACGTCCTGACTTTC. Translation: CASSTRQSGANVLTF.